This entry describes one T cell receptor beta chain. Its antigen is unidentified. This specimen includes other DNA sequences encoding the same CDR3. The data were obtained in a study of shared clonotypes between healthy human individuals. The V gene's germline CDR1 is SGHTA and CDR2 FQGNSA. V was clipped by 5 bases and J by 5 bases, with 18 bases between them. CDR3 length: 15 residues. This table comes from immunoSEQ multiplex PCR, and its TCRdb copy is limited to in-frame clones, with some not included. The sample has approximately 440,000 clones; 70% to 80% are singletons. Study-wide points: The diversity represented, both genetic and in exposure history, was limited by few donors.

Sequenced sample: PBMCs. This TCR derives from a woman aged 40 to 55 in good health. Some clones in this sample may be carry-over from other donors' samples. The chain couples TRBV7-2 to TRBJ2-5; no definite D call. The CDR3, as DNA: TGTGCCAGCAGCCTAGTATCCGGAACTCATGAGACCCAGTACTTC. It is translated as CASSLVSGTHETQYF.